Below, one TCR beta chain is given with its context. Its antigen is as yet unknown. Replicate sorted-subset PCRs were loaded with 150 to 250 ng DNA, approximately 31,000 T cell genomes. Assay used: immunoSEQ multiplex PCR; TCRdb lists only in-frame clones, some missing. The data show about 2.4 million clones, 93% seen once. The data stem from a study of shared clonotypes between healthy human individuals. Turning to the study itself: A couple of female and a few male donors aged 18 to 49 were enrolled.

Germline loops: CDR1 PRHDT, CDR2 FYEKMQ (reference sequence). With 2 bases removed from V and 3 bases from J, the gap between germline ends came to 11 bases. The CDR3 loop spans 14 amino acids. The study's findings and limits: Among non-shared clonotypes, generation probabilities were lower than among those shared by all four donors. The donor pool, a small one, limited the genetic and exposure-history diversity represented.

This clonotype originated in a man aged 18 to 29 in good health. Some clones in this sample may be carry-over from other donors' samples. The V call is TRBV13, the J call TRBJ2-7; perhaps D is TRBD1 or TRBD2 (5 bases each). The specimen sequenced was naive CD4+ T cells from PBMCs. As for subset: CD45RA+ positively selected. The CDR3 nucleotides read TGTGCCAGCAGCTTAAGAGGGGTTCGCTACGAGCAGTACTTC. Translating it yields CASSLRGVRYEQYF.